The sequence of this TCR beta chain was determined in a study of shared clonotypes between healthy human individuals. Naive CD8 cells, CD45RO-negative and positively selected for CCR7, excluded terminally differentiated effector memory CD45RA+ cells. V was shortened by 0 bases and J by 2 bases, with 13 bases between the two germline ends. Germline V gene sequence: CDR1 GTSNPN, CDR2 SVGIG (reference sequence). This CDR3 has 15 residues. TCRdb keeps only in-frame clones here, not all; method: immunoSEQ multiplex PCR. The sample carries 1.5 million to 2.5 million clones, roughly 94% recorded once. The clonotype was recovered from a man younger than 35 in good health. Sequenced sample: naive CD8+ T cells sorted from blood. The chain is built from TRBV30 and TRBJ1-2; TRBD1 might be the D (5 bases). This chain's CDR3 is CAWSVPSGSNYGYTF. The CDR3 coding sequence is TGTGCCTGGAGTGTACCCTCAGGGTCCAACTATGGCTACACCTTC.